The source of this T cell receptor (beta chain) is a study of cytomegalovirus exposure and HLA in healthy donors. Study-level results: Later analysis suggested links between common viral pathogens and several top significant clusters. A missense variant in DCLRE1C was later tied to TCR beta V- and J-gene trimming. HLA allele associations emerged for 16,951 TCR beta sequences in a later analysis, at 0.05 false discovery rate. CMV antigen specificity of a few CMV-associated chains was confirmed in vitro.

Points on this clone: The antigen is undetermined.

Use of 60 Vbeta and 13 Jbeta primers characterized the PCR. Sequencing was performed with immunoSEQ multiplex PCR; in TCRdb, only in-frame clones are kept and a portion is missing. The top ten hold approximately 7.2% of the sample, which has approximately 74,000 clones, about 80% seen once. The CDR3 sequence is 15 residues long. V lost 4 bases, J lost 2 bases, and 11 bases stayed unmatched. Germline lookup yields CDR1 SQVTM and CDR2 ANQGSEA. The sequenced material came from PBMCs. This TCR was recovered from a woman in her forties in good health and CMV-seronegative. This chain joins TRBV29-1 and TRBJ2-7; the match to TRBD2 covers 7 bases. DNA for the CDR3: TGCAGCGTTGTACCCCACCGCGGACTAGCCTACGAGCAGTACTTC. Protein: CSVVPHRGLAYEQYF.